These 20 T cell receptor beta chains were all obtained from the same sample, sequenced in a study of cytomegalovirus exposure and HLA in healthy donors. Sequenced by immunoSEQ multiplex PCR; TCRdb stores in-frame clones only, minus some. There are tens of thousands of clones in the sample; approximately 90% occur only once, and about 3% lies in the top ten. Material: PBMCs. Receptors originate from a man between 18 and 35 years old in good health and CMV-seronegative.

The genes are TRBV19 and TRBJ1-5; D is ambiguous. CDR1 is LNHDA and CDR2 is SQIVND in the germline V gene (reference sequence). The CDR3 length is 15 residues. The V end was cut by 3 bases, the J end by 4 bases, with 13 bases between. CDR3 loop: CASSIVAVANQPQHF. CDR3 nucleotide sequence: TGTGCCAGTAGTATTGTGGCGGTTGCAAATCAGCCCCAGCATTTT. Based on the CDR3 plus reference TRBV19 and TRBJ1-5, the full variable domain is DGGITQSPKYLFRKEGQNVTLSCEQNLNHDAMYWYRQDPGQGLRLIYYSQIVNDFQKGDIAEGYSVSREKKESFPLTVTSAQKNPTAFYLCASSIVAVANQPQHFGDGTRLSIL.

This clone was seen a single time. The V call is TRBV10-3, the J call TRBJ2-7; possibly TRBD1 for D (5 bases). The CDR3 extends over 15 amino acids. Germline CDR1 reads ENHRY; CDR2 reads SYGVKD. V gave up 3 bases and J gave up 0 bases, with 12 bases separating them. The CDR3 reads CAISDTHRSSYEQYF. The CDR3 bases are TGTGCCATCAGTGACACCCACAGGAGCTCCTACGAGCAGTACTTC.

The CDR3 region is CASSVATSEQETQYF. CDR3 DNA: TGTGCCAGCAGCGTAGCTACTAGCGAGCAAGAGACCCAGTACTTC. The J gene is TRBJ2-5, the V gene TRBV9, with 7 bases that match TRBD2. The germline V gene has CDR1 SGDLS and CDR2 YYNGEE. V dropped 0 bases and J dropped 2; count of bases not matched to a gene: 4. There are 15 residues in the CDR3.

The chain links TRBV2 to TRBJ2-6; D is ambiguous. This CDR3 is 17 amino acids long. V lost 2 bases and J 0 bases, leaving 11 bases between the germline ends. The germline CDR1 and CDR2 sequences are SNHLY and FYNNEI. The CDR3 DNA sequence: TGTGCCAGCAGTGAAATGGGCTACCGCTCTGGGGCCAACGTCCTGACTTTC. It encodes CASSEMGYRSGANVLTF.

This chain connects TRBV5-1 to TRBJ1-1; 10 nucleotides match TRBD1. Germline V gene lookup returns CDR1 SGHRS and CDR2 YFSETQ. J gave up 5 bases and V 4 bases, and 5 bases lay outside the gene matches. This CDR3 spans 14 amino acids. The CDR3 reads CASSRGTGVTEAFF. The CDR3 region has the DNA TGCGCCAGCAGCCGCGGGACAGGGGTTACTGAAGCTTTCTTT.

The DNA for the CDR3 is TGTGCCAGCAGCCTACGAAGAGAACAGCCCCAGCATTTT. The encoded protein is CASSLRREQPQHF. The chain joins TRBV7-2 to TRBJ1-5; D is unclear. Trimming cost V 5 bases and J 7 bases, with 12 bases left between them. This CDR3 has 13 amino acids. From germline, CDR1 is SGHTA and CDR2 FQGNSA.

V is TRBV27 and J is TRBJ1-1; 10 nucleotides match TRBD1. V trimming: 5 bases; J trimming: 8 bases; junction bases outside the gene matches: 14. The CDR3 extends over 16 amino acids. The V gene's germline CDR1 is MNHEY and CDR2 SMNVEV (reference sequence). The chain's CDR3 is CASSPTTGGGHGEAFF. The CDR3 bases are TGTGCCAGCAGTCCCACGACAGGGGGCGGCCATGGCGAAGCTTTCTTT.

This chain links TRBV15 with TRBJ1-2; TRBD1 matches at 9 bases. The V and J ends lost 5 bases and 7 bases, in that order; junction bases with no gene match: 5. Germline V gene lookup returns CDR1 LNHNV and CDR2 YYDKDF (reference sequence). This CDR3 is built from 13 residues. The CDR3 here is CATSGGTGFGYTF. The DNA for the CDR3 is TGTGCCACCAGCGGCGGGACAGGGTTTGGCTACACCTTC.

About this clone itself: Other DNA sequences of this sample code for an identical CDR3. The rearrangement uses TRBV28 and TRBJ2-7; TRBD1 matches at 11 bases. Germline V gene data show CDR1 as MDHEN and CDR2 as SYDVKM. CDR3 length: 15 amino acids. The ends lost 4 bases at V and 3 bases at J; junction bases unmatched: 5. The CDR3 DNA reads as TGTGCCAGCAGTTCGTCCGGGACAGGGGGCTACGAGCAGTACTTC. Protein sequence: CASSSSGTGGYEQYF.

J is TRBJ2-7 and V is TRBV28; maybe TRBD2 (5 bases). Germline V lookup: CDR1 MDHEN, CDR2 SYDVKM. Between the trimmed V and J ends, which lost 6 bases and 4 bases, there was a span of 10 bases. The CDR3 covers 12 residues. Here the CDR3 reads CASSTGFYEQYF. In DNA form, the CDR3 reads TGTGCCAGCAGCACGGGGTTTTACGAGCAGTACTTC. Together with reference TRBV28 and TRBJ2-7, the CDR3 gives the full variable domain: DVKVTQSSRYLVKRTGEKVFLECVQDMDHENMFWYRQDPGLGLRLIYFSYDVKMKEKGDIPEGYSVSREKKERFSLILESASTNQTSMYLCASSTGFYEQYFGPGTRLTVT.

This chain joins TRBV7-2 and TRBJ1-1; 8 bases fit TRBD1. V lost 5 bases and J lost 5; bases outside the gene matches: 7. Per the germline V gene, CDR1 is SGHTA and CDR2 is FQGNSA. The CDR3 sequence is 14 residues long. The DNA of the CDR3 is TGTGCCAGCAGCACACGGACAGGGTTAACTGAAGCTTTCTTT. It translates to CASSTRTGLTEAFF.

This clone was counted a single time. The chain couples TRBV5-1 to TRBJ1-2; no definite D call. CDR1 is SGHRS and CDR2 is YFSETQ in the germline V gene. V lost 1 base and J 5 bases, leaving 9 bases between the germline ends. The CDR3 runs 13 residues. The DNA of the CDR3 is TGCGCCAGCAGCTTGCCAGCGTCGTATGGCTACACCTTC. This sequence encodes CASSLPASYGYTF.

The gene calls are TRBV4-3 and TRBJ1-2; a weak D match, TRBD1 (6 bases). Germline values: CDR1 LGHNA, CDR2 YSLEER. The CDR3 spans 15 residues. Trimming took 1 base from V and 3 from J, leaving 12 bases between them. In nucleotides, the CDR3 is TGCGCCAGCAGCCAAGCCCCACAGGGACACTATGGCTACACCTTC. It translates to CASSQAPQGHYGYTF.

V and J are TRBV28 and TRBJ1-5, with D maybe TRBD1 (5 bases). The germline CDR1 and CDR2 sequences are MDHEN and SYDVKM. V was pared by 4 bases and J by 2 bases, with 12 bases between. This CDR3 contains 15 residues. The CDR3 is CASSSAGGGNQPQHF. The CDR3 DNA is TGTGCCAGCAGTTCCGCGGGGGGAGGCAATCAGCCCCAGCATTTT.

The V gene is TRBV5-1, the J gene TRBJ1-1; 8 nucleotides match TRBD1. After removal of 1 base from V and 0 bases from J, the junction contained 11 bases not matched to a gene. The CDR3 covers 18 residues. Germline assignment: CDR1 SGHRS and CDR2 YFSETQ. Written as DNA, the CDR3 is TGCGCCAGCAGCTTGAGTACGGGCCGACAGGGGATGAACACTGAAGCTTTCTTT. Residues: CASSLSTGRQGMNTEAFF.

This clone was counted once. At one boundary the junction diverges from the germline segment, which might be a read error. This chain uses TRBV7-7 with TRBJ1-2; 7 nucleotides align to TRBD1. The CDR3 consists of 16 residues. CDR1 and CDR2 (germline): SSHAT, FNYEAQ (reference sequence). Written as DNA, the CDR3 is TGTGCTAGCAGCCCTCGGGACAGTCCTTTTAACTATGGCTACACCTTC. This gives the protein CASSPRDSPFNYGYTF.

The CDR3 nucleotides read TGTGCCAGCAGACCGCGGGGTAGCGGGATCAATGAGCAGTTCTTC. This sequence encodes CASRPRGSGINEQFF. This rearrangement joins TRBV28 to TRBJ2-1; 8 nucleotides line up with TRBD2. V lost 6 bases and J lost 6; bases outside the gene matches: 10. The CDR3 covers 15 residues. Germline-derived CDR1 and CDR2 are MDHEN and SYDVKM. Full variable domain (remainder filled in from reference TRBV28 and TRBJ2-1): DVKVTQSSRYLVKRTGEKVFLECVQDMDHENMFWYRQDPGLGLRLIYFSYDVKMKEKGDIPEGYSVSREKKERFSLILESASTNQTSMYLCASRPRGSGINEQFFGPGTRLTVL.

About this clone: Sequence at one end of the junction differs from germline and may be a read error. The V call is TRBV20-1, the J call TRBJ1-4; D call uncertain. There are 8 residues in the CDR3. Germline CDR1 is DFQATT and CDR2 is SNEGSKA (reference sequence). CDR3 DNA sequence: TGCAGTGCTGGTGGAGGGCTCTTT. Translation: CSAGGGLF.

J is TRBJ2-7 and V is TRBV27; TRBD1 might be the D (6 bases). The V gene's germline CDR1 is MNHEY and CDR2 SMNVEV (reference sequence). CDR3 length equals 13 residues. The V gene lost 5 bases and the J gene lost 3 bases, with 11 bases spanning the gap. The CDR3 loop is CASSPEDSYEQYF. The CDR3 nucleotides are TGTGCCAGCAGTCCCGAGGACAGCTACGAGCAGTACTTC.

The chain couples TRBV7-8 to TRBJ2-3, with D unclear. The V end lost 5 bases, the J end lost 2 bases, and 5 bases lay between the germline ends. Germline V CDR1 and CDR2: SGHVS, FQNEAQ. The CDR3 extends over 12 amino acids. The CDR3, as DNA: TGTGCCAGCAGCATTCACACAGATACGCAGTATTTT. The encoded protein is CASSIHTDTQYF.